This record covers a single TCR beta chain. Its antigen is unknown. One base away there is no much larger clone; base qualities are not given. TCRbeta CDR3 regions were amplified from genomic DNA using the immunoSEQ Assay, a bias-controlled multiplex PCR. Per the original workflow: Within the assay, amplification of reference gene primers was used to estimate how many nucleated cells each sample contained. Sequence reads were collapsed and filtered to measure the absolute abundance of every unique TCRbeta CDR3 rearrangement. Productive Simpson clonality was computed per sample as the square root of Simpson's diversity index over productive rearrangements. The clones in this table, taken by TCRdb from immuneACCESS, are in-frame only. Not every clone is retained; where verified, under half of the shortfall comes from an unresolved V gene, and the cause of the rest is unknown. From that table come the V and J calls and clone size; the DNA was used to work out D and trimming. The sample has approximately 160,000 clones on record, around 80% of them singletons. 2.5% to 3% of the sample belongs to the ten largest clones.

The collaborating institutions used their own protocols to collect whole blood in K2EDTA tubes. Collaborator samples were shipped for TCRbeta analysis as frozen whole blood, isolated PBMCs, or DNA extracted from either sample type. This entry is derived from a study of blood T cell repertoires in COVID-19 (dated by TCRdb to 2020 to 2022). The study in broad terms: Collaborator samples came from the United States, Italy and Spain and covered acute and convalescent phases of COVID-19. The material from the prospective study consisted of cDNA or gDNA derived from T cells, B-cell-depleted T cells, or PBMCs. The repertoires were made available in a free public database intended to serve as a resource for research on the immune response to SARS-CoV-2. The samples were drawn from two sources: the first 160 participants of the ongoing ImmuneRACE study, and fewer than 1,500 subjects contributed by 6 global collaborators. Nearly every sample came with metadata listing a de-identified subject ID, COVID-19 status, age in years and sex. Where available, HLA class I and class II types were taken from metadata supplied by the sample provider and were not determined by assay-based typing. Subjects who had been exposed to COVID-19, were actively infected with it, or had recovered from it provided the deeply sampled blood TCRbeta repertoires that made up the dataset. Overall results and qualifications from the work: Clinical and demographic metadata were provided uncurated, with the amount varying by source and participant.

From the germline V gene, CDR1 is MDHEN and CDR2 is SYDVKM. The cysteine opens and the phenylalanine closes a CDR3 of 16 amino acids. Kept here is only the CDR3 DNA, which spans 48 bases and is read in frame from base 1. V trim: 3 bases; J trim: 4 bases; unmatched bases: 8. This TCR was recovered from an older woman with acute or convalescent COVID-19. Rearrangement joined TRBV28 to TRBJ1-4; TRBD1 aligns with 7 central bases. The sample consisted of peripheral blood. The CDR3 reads CASSFVATGINEKLFF. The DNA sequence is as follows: TGTGCCAGCAGTTTTGTCGCGACAGGGATTAATGAAAAACTGTTTTTT.